This TCR beta chain was captured in a study of blood T cell repertoires in COVID-19. Study-level background: From the United States, Italy and Spain came samples of acute and convalescent COVID-19. In each case, the material was cDNA or gDNA derived from T cells, B-cell-depleted T cells, or PBMCs.

As originally analysed: Estimation of nucleated cell counts was performed using reference gene primer amplification. Only in-frame clones appear in the TCRdb table, and some are missing; sequencing was by immunoSEQ multiplex PCR. V, J and clone size are taken as reported in that table, and D and trimming were inferred from the DNA itself. The sample includes 85,000 to 110,000 clones, about 90% of them seen just once. V lost 6 bases, J lost 4 bases, and 12 bases lay in between. Per germline, CDR1 SEHNR and CDR2 FQNEAQ (reference sequence). The length of the CDR3 is 13 residues. This clone has a single count.

This chain links TRBV7-9 with TRBJ1-2, with D possibly matching TRBD1 (5 bases). Sequenced input: peripheral blood. The sequence was obtained from a human donor in a cohort sampled during active COVID-19. The CDR3 bases are TGTGCCAGCAGAAGCGGGACCTTCTATGGCTACACCTTC. Translating it yields CASRSGTFYGYTF.